This T cell receptor (beta chain) emerged from a study of blood T cell repertoires in COVID-19. In the study overall: From T cells, B-cell-depleted T cells, or PBMCs came the material, which was cDNA or gDNA.

CDR3 size: 17 residues. CDR1 is SGHTA and CDR2 is FQGNSA in the germline V gene. The V and J ends lost 3 bases and 3 bases, in that order; junction bases with no gene match: 9. Assay used: immunoSEQ multiplex PCR; TCRdb lists only in-frame clones, some missing. The sample lists 150,000 to 200,000 clones; roughly 90% were seen once. V gene TRBV7-2 combines with J gene TRBJ2-2; TRBD1 matches 8 bases. The sample taken for sequencing was peripheral blood. The TCR originated in a man aged 60-69 years with acute or convalescent COVID-19. The CDR3 DNA reads as TGTGCCAGCAGCTTGAACAGACAGGGGACGCACACCGGGGAGCTGTTTTTT. It encodes CASSLNRQGTHTGELFF.